This is a list of T cell receptor beta chains from one sample in a study of blood T cell repertoires in COVID-19. Method: immunoSEQ multiplex PCR; TCRdb's copy keeps in-frame clones and lacks some. The repertoire holds nearly 110,000 clones, with 65% to 80% as singletons. The material sequenced was peripheral blood. Every receptor here comes from a man between 70 and 80 years old with acute or convalescent COVID-19. Both conserved end residues are part of each CDR3. The D gene is left open where the match is weak.

j_call v_call d_call cdr3_aa
TRBJ1-3 TRBV5-5 - CASSFETGRNTIYF
TRBJ2-7 TRBV5-1 TRBD2 CASSLETSGADSYEQYF
TRBJ2-1 TRBV10-3 TRBD1 CAISERTGRNEQFF
TRBJ1-2 TRBV7-2 - CASSTAGLTGYGYTF
TRBJ2-3 TRBV3-1/TRBV3-2 TRBD1 CASSPTGGYTQYF
TRBJ2-5 TRBV11-3 TRBD2 CASSLRSAGGGETQYF
TRBJ2-3 TRBV6-1 - CASSEPRVDTQYF
TRBJ1-2 TRBV12-3/TRBV12-4 - CASALGGRLGYTF
TRBJ2-1 TRBV19 TRBD2 CASIRVAGGDEQFF
TRBJ2-5 TRBV7-2 - CASSLGRGRGEETQYF
TRBJ1-2 TRBV11-2 - CASSLGRQVYGYTF
TRBJ1-3 TRBV19 TRBD1 CASSPRTGGSGNTIYF
TRBJ1-2 TRBV19 - CASTTRDYGYTF
TRBJ2-7 TRBV3-1/TRBV3-2 TRBD1 CASSQVGTVYEQYF
TRBJ2-5 TRBV6-2/TRBV6-3 TRBD2 CASSYIGSGGQETQYF
TRBJ2-5 TRBV3-1/TRBV3-2 - CASSPTLVVETQYF
TRBJ2-1 TRBV5-8 - CASSLGQVSYNEQFF
TRBJ2-7 TRBV9 - CASRDSRTLSGEQYF
TRBJ1-2 TRBV3-1/TRBV3-2 TRBD1 CASSPRQGGNYGYTF
TRBJ2-5 TRBV9 - CASSVGSSAETQYF
TRBJ2-5 TRBV7-9 - CASSPRVRETQYF
TRBJ2-1 TRBV25-1 TRBD2 CASSHGTSSSYNEQFF
TRBJ2-2 TRBV5-1 TRBD1 CASSQGAVPGELFF
TRBJ1-6 TRBV14 - CASSQGRRNYNSPLHF
TRBJ1-2 TRBV15 TRBD1 CATTGGYGYGYTF
TRBJ1-3 TRBV18 - CASSPGVGSGNTIYF
TRBJ1-1 TRBV12-3/TRBV12-4 - CASRRDWDTEAFF
TRBJ1-1 TRBV2 - CASSARGANTEAFF
TRBJ1-1 TRBV18 - CASSTETGNTEAFF
TRBJ1-5 TRBV5-1 TRBD1 CASSLSGGSNQPQHF
TRBJ2-3 TRBV7-9 TRBD2 CASSLSGGRDTQYF
TRBJ1-2 TRBV18 - CASSVGADYGYTF
TRBJ1-1 TRBV5-1 - CASSLQGFADTEAFF
TRBJ2-1 TRBV6-5 TRBD1 CASRSPTGTYAEQFF
TRBJ2-3 TRBV27 TRBD2 CASSQRGRGGTDTQYF
TRBJ2-7 TRBV5-1 TRBD1 CASSLEGQGSHEQYF
TRBJ2-7 TRBV7-3 TRBD1 CASSSGQGSEQYF
TRBJ1-2 TRBV7-9 - CASSPNGYGYTF
TRBJ2-7 TRBV9 - CASSSGYEQYF
TRBJ1-6 TRBV7-9 - CASSLDEGVDSPLHF
TRBJ1-2 TRBV20-1 - CSARVGDGYTF
TRBJ1-2 TRBV3-1/TRBV3-2 - CASSQGTGTYGYTF
TRBJ2-7 TRBV7-9 - CASSLEGGPSYEQYF
TRBJ2-3 TRBV5-1 TRBD2 CASSPSGAFTDTQYF
TRBJ1-2 TRBV28 - CASSVSVGDYGYTF
TRBJ2-3 TRBV7-2 TRBD2 CASSLVGGGGSTDTQYF
TRBJ2-4 TRBV9 TRBD1 CASSVGQGGNHIQYF
TRBJ2-3 TRBV9 - CASSVAGGASTDTQYF
TRBJ1-6 TRBV27 TRBD1 CASSFQTGANSPLHF
TRBJ2-2 TRBV19 TRBD2 CASSWGPSGGTGELFF
TRBJ2-7 TRBV7-9 TRBD1 CASSRRQTGYSYEQYF
TRBJ1-3 TRBV10-2 - CASSRGGEAGNTIYF
TRBJ1-5 TRBV6-5 - CASSSQPQHF
TRBJ1-2 TRBV3-1/TRBV3-2 - CASSQGVEGPYGYTF